This TCR beta chain was recovered during a study of T cell changes during pregnancy in multiple sclerosis. Looked up from germline, CDR1 is SGHRS and CDR2 is YFSETQ. The CDR3 is 13 residues long. Comments on this clone: One end of the junction varies from germline; a read error may be responsible.

TCRdb's table, derived via immunoSEQ multiplex PCR, lists solely in-frame clones and lacks some. The sample has over 50,000 clones; just under 90% are singletons. This clonotype originated in a human donor whose cells served as feeder cells for cultures in a pregnancy study. V is TRBV5-1 and J is TRBJ2-3; D is ambiguous. Material for sequencing was peripheral blood from another person, used as feeder cells. CDR3 in DNA: TGCGCCAGCGGCTTTACGATCACAGATACGCAGTATTTT. Translating gives CASGFTITDTQYF.